This record looks at one T cell receptor (beta chain) sequence and its context. This clone was seen only a few times. The specificity of this receptor is unknown. No base quality information exists; no much larger clone differs at one position. This record belongs to a study of beta chain features in type 1 diabetes (dated by TCRdb to the late 2010s). With respect to the entire study: No differences in mean age, gender distribution, total cell number or subset yield were found between patients and healthy donors. A total of 85 million to 140 million sorted cells were examined across all samples, and the number of cells per subset was strongly correlated with RNA yield. The study compared the TCRB repertoires of sorted circulating CD4+ T cell subsets in recently diagnosed type 1 diabetes patients with those in matched healthy donors. Regulatory and stem cell-like memory subsets were obtained from only 8 patients and roughly 8 healthy donors, while naive and central memory subsets were obtained from all 30 or so donors. On the study overall, not on this receptor specifically: Naive, central memory and regulatory TCRB repertoires appeared to be more alike among patients than among healthy donors. Because small numbers of individuals were included in the HLA sub-analyses, any influence of HLA type on TCRB rearrangement was left unresolved. A moderate but significant shortening of TCRB CDR3 length was observed in type 1 diabetes patients in all four CD4+ subsets. At VDJ recombination sites, patients with type 1 diabetes made fewer insertions and deleted more nucleotides, a pattern implying thymic rearrangement abnormalities. Because cDNA was sequenced instead of genomic DNA, highly expressing activated cells could be over-represented, though the groups showed no difference in activation or CD3 levels. PCR might favor shorter templates, but patient and control samples were amplified and corrected together, so any skew would affect both groups equally.

The CDR3 covers 21 residues, taking in both the cysteine and the phenylalanine. The entry retains the CDR3 DNA only, 63 bases that are in frame from base 1. At the junction V is shortened by 3 bases and J by 0 bases; bases outside the gene matches: 18. Via the germline V gene, CDR1 is SGDLS and CDR2 YYNGEE. The entire isolated RNA was reverse transcribed using the High Capacity cDNA Reverse Transcription Kit, and thus expressed TCRB transcripts were sequenced. Deep immunoSEQ sequencing was applied to naive, central memory and regulatory T cell samples, giving an average of roughly 3.5 million total reads per sample. After sorted cells were lysed in RLT buffer, RNA was extracted with DNase-treated RNeasy Micro or Mini kits, with the choice depending on cell number. Each cell subset was processed separately to prevent cross-contamination, with patient and healthy donor samples processed together. TCRB sequences were amplified from cDNA with the immunoSEQ multiplex PCR, producing 87-bp fragments spanning the CDR3 region. The amplicons were sequenced using the Illumina HiSeq platform. From the authors' description of their analysis: Synthetic template baselines were used to correct PCR bias computationally, reads within Hamming distance 2 were collapsed, and singletons that could not be merged were discarded. Reads were aligned against IMGT to assign V, D and J genes, CDR3 length and insertions or deletions at six rearrangement sites. Clonotype counts were normalized to sorted cell number within each subset before computing true diversity and Gini coefficients with the tcR R package. Repertoire sharing was quantified using the overlap coefficient calculated on TCRB nucleotide sequences. As a proxy for the pre-selection repertoire, out-of-frame TCRB sequences from naive cells were analyzed. TCRdb's version of the immuneACCESS table is confined to in-frame rearrangements and falls short of the full clone set. An unresolved V gene accounts for under half of the shortfall where checked; the remainder is of unknown origin. V and J calls and clone size are those listed in that table; D and trimming were worked out from the DNA. This sample has some 330,000 clones in its table, and about 11% of those were observed once. About 0.015% of the sample belongs to the ten largest clones.

From each donor, a single peripheral blood sample of 100 to 150 mL on average was drawn into heparinised tubes. A BD FACSAria II was used to sort naive, central memory, regulatory and stem cell-like memory CD4+ T cells with a panel that included CD45RO, CCR7, CD25, CD127, CD95 and CD27. Purity was above 95% for every sorted population. Right away, PBMCs were isolated by Lymphoprep density gradient centrifugation and were stained directly, with no culture step. To minimize batch effects, samples were stained and sorted in pairs, one healthy donor with one patient per experiment. The chain joins TRBV9 to TRBJ2-7; 13 central nucleotides agree with TRBD2. Input material: naive CD4+ T cells from blood. The cell subset or site label, read with the paper, signifies: true naive CD4+ T cells. The TCR was taken from a woman aged 25 to 45 in good health. In nucleotide form, the sequence is TGTGCCAGCAGCGCGGTGGGCGGAGGACTAGCGGGAGAAGTGGGCTCCTACGAGCAGTACTTC. The translation is CASSAVGGGLAGEVGSYEQYF.